The clone carrying this TCR beta chain occurred a few times. This sample is drawn from a study of T-cell memory formation after mild COVID-19. V lost 0 bases and J 4 bases, leaving 7 bases between the germline ends. Per germline, CDR1 SGHVS and CDR2 FQNEAQ. The CDR3 length is 14 residues. TCRdb re-called the 5' RACE reads with MiXCR, one entry per CDR3 protein. Of 150,000 to 200,000 distinct CDR3 sequences detected, 11% appear once; the ten largest clones hold about 3.5%. J is TRBJ1-5 and V is TRBV7-8; unclear D gene. The source material was PBMCs or a T cell subset sorted from them (not recorded which). The sequence was obtained from a man between 18 and 35 years old who had mild COVID-19 (a few samples of this study predate the infection). Cell type and time point are not known. The CDR3 region is CASSLARENQPQHF. In DNA, the CDR3 is TGTGCCAGCAGCTTAGCCCGGGAGAATCAGCCCCAGCATTTT.